This T cell receptor beta chain derives from a study of T cell changes during pregnancy in multiple sclerosis. Generated by immunoSEQ multiplex PCR, the TCRdb table keeps only in-frame clones and is missing some. In the table there are 68,000 or so clones, roughly nine tenths of which are singletons. This clone occurred once. The sequence came from a female donor in good health, enrolled as a control in a pregnancy study. Sequences were derived from peripheral blood, sampled in the second trimester of pregnancy.

In DNA, the CDR3 is TGCGCCAGCCGGGACAGGACCAGGATGAACACTGAAGCTTTCTTT. Its translation: CASRDRTRMNTEAFF. The chain uses TRBV5-1 and TRBJ1-1; TRBD1 matches 8 bases. CDR1 is SGHRS and CDR2 is YFSETQ in the germline V gene. The CDR3 is 15 residues long. After removal of 7 bases from V and 0 bases from J, the junction contained 8 bases not matched to a gene.